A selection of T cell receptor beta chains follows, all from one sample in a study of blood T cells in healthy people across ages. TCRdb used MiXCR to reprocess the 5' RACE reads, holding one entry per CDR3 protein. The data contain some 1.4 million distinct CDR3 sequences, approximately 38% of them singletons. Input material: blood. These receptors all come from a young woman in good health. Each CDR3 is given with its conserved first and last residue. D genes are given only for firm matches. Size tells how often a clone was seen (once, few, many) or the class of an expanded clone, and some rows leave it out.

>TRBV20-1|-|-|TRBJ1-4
TGCAGTGCTGAAGGGGCAGCCGAAAAACTGTTTTTT
CSAEGAAEKLFF
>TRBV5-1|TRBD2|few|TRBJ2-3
TGCGCCAGCAGCTACCCACCGGGACTAGCGGAAAGCACAGATACGCAGTATTTT
CASSYPPGLAESTDTQYF
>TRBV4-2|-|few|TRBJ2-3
TGTGCCAGCAGCCAAGACAAAGGGGGATTGGGCACAGATACGCAGTATTTT
CASSQDKGGLGTDTQYF
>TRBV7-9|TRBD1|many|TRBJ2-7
TGTGCCAGCAGCTCAACCGCCGGGACAGATATTAGCTCCTACGAGCAGTACTTC
CASSSTAGTDISSYEQYF
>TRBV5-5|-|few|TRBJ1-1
TGTGCTAGCAGCTCGAGGTGGGAGACTGAAGCTTTCTTT
CASSSRWETEAFF
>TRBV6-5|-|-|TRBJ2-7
TGTGCCAGCAGTTACTCGAGATGGGGCCAGGATGACTACGAGCAGTACTTC
CASSYSRWGQDDYEQYF
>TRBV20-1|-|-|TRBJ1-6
TGCAGTGCTAGAGAGGTCGCGGCTTGGTCACCCCTCCACTTT
CSAREVAAWSPLHF
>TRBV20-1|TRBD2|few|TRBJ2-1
TGCAGTGCTCGGGGGGGTGTTAGCGGGAGAAACTACAATGAGCAGTTCTTC
CSARGGVSGRNYNEQFF
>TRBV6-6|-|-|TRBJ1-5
TGTGTCAGCAGACAAGGAGGACAGCAGAGCCCCCAGCATTTT
CVSRQGGQQSPQHF
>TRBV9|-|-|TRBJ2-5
TGTGCCAGCAGCGTCCGGCAACCGGAGTACCAAGAGACCCAGTACTTC
CASSVRQPEYQETQYF
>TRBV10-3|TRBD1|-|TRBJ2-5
TGTGCCATCAGTGACGACAGGGTCCAAGAGACCCAGTACTTC
CAISDDRVQETQYF
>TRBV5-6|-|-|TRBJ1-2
TGTGCCAGCAGCTTGGAATCAGCTAACTATGGCTACACCTTC
CASSLESANYGYTF
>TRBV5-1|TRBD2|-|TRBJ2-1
TGCGCCAGCAGCTTCTCCAGCGGGAGGGCCTACAATGAGCAGTTCTTC
CASSFSSGRAYNEQFF
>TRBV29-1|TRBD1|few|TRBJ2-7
TGCAGCGTTGAATTAGCCCGACAGGGCCACTACGAGCAGTACTTC
CSVELARQGHYEQYF